The rows below give T cell receptor beta chains drawn from one sample of a study of shared clonotypes between healthy human individuals. Assay used: immunoSEQ multiplex PCR; TCRdb lists only in-frame clones, some missing. This sample has 450,000 or so clones, with 75% to 80% found just once. The sample was PBMCs. These TCRs come from a woman between 40 and 55 years old in good health. Some clones in this sample may be carry-over from other donors' samples. CDR3s include the opening cysteine and the closing phenylalanine or tryptophan. Each record gives: CDR3 length, J gene, V gene, clone size, D gene, CDR3 DNA, CDR3 protein. D genes are given only for firm matches. The size of a clone is reported for some rows only, either as once, few or many, or as a class for expanded clones.

15,TRBJ1-4,TRBV6-1,-,-,TGTGCCAGCAGTGAGGGTCGAATCCTAGAAGAAAAACTGTTTTTT,CASSEGRILEEKLFF
17,TRBJ1-3,TRBV7-9,-,-,TGTGCCAGCAGCCCGCTGGGGCGGGCCGCCTCTGGAAACACCATATATTTT,CASSPLGRAASGNTIYF
17,TRBJ1-1,TRBV19,-,TRBD1,TGTGCCAGTAGTATTCAGGGGGGGCCGTTCACGGTGGCTGAAGCTTTCTTT,CASSIQGGPFTVAEAFF
14,TRBJ1-6,TRBV6-6,-,TRBD1,TGTGCCAGCAGCCCCGGACAGGGGGCCGCACCCCTCCACTTT,CASSPGQGAAPLHF
13,TRBJ2-2,TRBV27,-,-,TGTGCCAGCAGTTTATCGACCACCGGGGAGCTGTTTTTT,CASSLSTTGELFF
17,TRBJ1-2,TRBV5-6,-,-,TGTGCCAGCAGCTTGGCCGGGTACTGGGGGCTTCTTTATGGCTACACCTTC,CASSLAGYWGLLYGYTF
16,TRBJ2-1,TRBV10-3,-,-,TGTGCCATCAGTGAGTCGCTTGGGCAGAGAACCCACCATCAGTTCTTC,CAISESLGQRTHHQFF
15,TRBJ1-1,TRBV5-4,few,-,TGTGCCAGCAGCTTGGTACCGGACACACACACTGAAGCTTTCTTT,CASSLVPDTHTEAFF
14,TRBJ2-7,TRBV2,-,TRBD2,TGTGCCAGCAGGAGGGGACTAGCGGGAAACGAGCAGTACTTC,CASRRGLAGNEQYF
13,TRBJ1-1,TRBV5-1,-,-,TGCGCCAGCAGCTTCTGGGTGAACACTGAAGCTTTCTTT,CASSFWVNTEAFF
15,TRBJ2-1,TRBV13,-,TRBD2,TGTGCCAGCAGCTTAGTCCCTAGCGGGAGAGATGAGCAGTTCTTC,CASSLVPSGRDEQFF
14,TRBJ2-7,TRBV29-1,-,TRBD2,TGCGGGACTAGCGGGGCCCTGGGATCCTACGAGCAGTACTTC,CGTSGALGSYEQYF
14,TRBJ2-3,TRBV5-6,-,-,TGTGCCAGCAGCCAAAAGACTCCTCCAGATACGCAGTATTTT,CASSQKTPPDTQYF
14,TRBJ2-3,TRBV6-1,few,-,TGTGCCAGCAGTGAGAGTCGGAGCACAGATACGCAGTATTTT,CASSESRSTDTQYF
13,TRBJ2-1,TRBV5-3,-,TRBD1,TGTGCCAGAAGCTTCCAGGGGGCAGATGAGCAGTTCTTC,CARSFQGADEQFF
17,TRBJ2-3,TRBV7-3,-,-,TGTGCCAGCAGCTTAGTTGGGGGGCGTTTGGGCACAGATACGCAGTATTTT,CASSLVGGRLGTDTQYF
14,TRBJ2-7,TRBV19,-,TRBD1,TGTGCCAGTAGTATAGGACAGGGGGTCTACGAGCAGTACTTC,CASSIGQGVYEQYF
11,TRBJ1-2,TRBV20-1,-,-,TGCAGTGCTAGTTCACAGACACTAGCCAACTTC,CSASSQTLANF
12,TRBJ1-1,TRBV30,-,-,TGTGCCTGGAGTGTTCGACCCGCTGAAGCTTTCTTT,CAWSVRPAEAFF
15,TRBJ2-7,TRBV11-2,few,TRBD1,TGTGCCAGCAGCTCGTCAGACAGGGCCGATCACGAGCAGTACTTC,CASSSSDRADHEQYF
15,TRBJ2-2,TRBV5-1,-,-,TGCGCCAGCAGCTCCGACGAAGGGTCCACCGGGGAGCTGTTTTTT,CASSSDEGSTGELFF
15,TRBJ2-2,TRBV2,-,TRBD2,TGTGCCAGCAGTACTAGCGTGACGAACACCGGGGAGCTGTTTTTT,CASSTSVTNTGELFF
15,TRBJ2-7,TRBV5-1,once,-,TGCGCCAGCAGCTTCCTAGCCGGGGCCTCCTACGAGCAGTACTTC,CASSFLAGASYEQYF
13,TRBJ2-7,TRBV15,once,-,TGTGCCGCCAGTCTGGGACACTCCTACGAGCAGTACTTC,CAASLGHSYEQYF
13,TRBJ2-1,TRBV11-1,-,-,TGTGCCAGCAGCCCAGACCTGGGGAATGAGCAGTTCTTC,CASSPDLGNEQFF
15,TRBJ2-7,TRBV27,-,TRBD2,TGTGCCAGCACCCGAGGTAGCGGGACGATTTACGAGCAGTACTTC,CASTRGSGTIYEQYF
13,TRBJ2-7,TRBV2,-,TRBD1,TGTGCCACCACAGGGGGCTTGGCCAACGAGCAGTACTTC,CATTGGLANEQYF
16,TRBJ1-2,TRBV4-1,many,-,TGCGCCAGCACCCAATGGGGGGGGTCTGGTAACTATGGCTACACCTTC,CASTQWGGSGNYGYTF
13,TRBJ1-2,TRBV5-1,-,-,TGCGCCAGCAGCTTGGATCCTAACTATGGCTACACCTTC,CASSLDPNYGYTF
15,TRBJ2-1,TRBV10-2,-,TRBD2,TGCGCCAGCAGCCGGAGCGGGAGAGGTATCAATGAGCAGTTCTTC,CASSRSGRGINEQFF
14,TRBJ2-7,TRBV9,-,-,TGTGCCAGCAGCGTAGATGGGGGGCCCTACGAGCAGTACTTC,CASSVDGGPYEQYF
14,TRBJ2-7,TRBV10-3,-,TRBD1,TGTGCCATCAGGGGAGACAGGGGTCCCTACGAGCAGTACTTC,CAIRGDRGPYEQYF
13,TRBJ1-2,TRBV6-5,-,-,TGTGCCAGCAGGACGGGACCAAACTATGGCTACACCTTC,CASRTGPNYGYTF
16,TRBJ2-7,TRBV15,many,TRBD1,TGTGCCACCAGCGACAGGGGCTCAGCGGGTATATACGAGCAGTACTTC,CATSDRGSAGIYEQYF
14,TRBJ2-1,TRBV6-5,few,-,TGTGCCAGCAGTCCTTGGACTGGCTACAATGAGCAGTTCTTC,CASSPWTGYNEQFF
15,TRBJ2-7,TRBV5-1,-,-,TGCGCCAGCTCCCTGGGCCAGGGTAGGGGTCACGAGCAGTACTTC,CASSLGQGRGHEQYF
16,TRBJ2-5,TRBV6-5,-,TRBD1,TGTGCCAGCAGTTACTCGGACAGGGGCCCCCCCATGGCCCAGTACTTC,CASSYSDRGPPMAQYF
18,TRBJ2-7,TRBV4-1,-,TRBD2,TGCGCCAGCAGCCAAGTGGGACTAGCGGGAGGAGGTCGCTACGAGCAGTACTTC,CASSQVGLAGGGRYEQYF
15,TRBJ2-3,TRBV5-1,-,-,TGCGCCAGCAGCTTGGAAGGCGCGAGGGGGGATACGCAGTATTTT,CASSLEGARGDTQYF
14,TRBJ1-5,TRBV6-1,-,TRBD1,TGTGCCAGCACCAGGGGGCTGGGCAATCAGCCCCAGCATTTT,CASTRGLGNQPQHF
14,TRBJ2-5,TRBV10-3,-,-,TGTGCCATCAGATCCGGGACGGCACAAGAGACCCAGTACTTC,CAIRSGTAQETQYF
16,TRBJ1-3,TRBV29-1,many,-,TGCAGCGTGTCTGTCGGGGGACGGGGGACTGGAAACACCATATATTTT,CSVSVGGRGTGNTIYF
15,TRBJ1-3,TRBV28,-,TRBD1,TGTGCCAGCAGTTTAAAGGACAGGGCTGGAAACACCATATATTTT,CASSLKDRAGNTIYF
15,TRBJ1-5,TRBV4-3,once,-,TGCGCCAGCAGCCCTTATTACAGGAACAATCAGCCCCAGCATTTT,CASSPYYRNNQPQHF
14,TRBJ1-2,TRBV6-5,-,-,TGTGCCAGCAGACCCCCCGGGGGCCACTATGGCTACACCTTC,CASRPPGGHYGYTF
12,TRBJ2-7,TRBV13,-,-,TGTGCCAGCAGCCTAGGTTCCTACGAGCAGTACTTC,CASSLGSYEQYF
13,TRBJ1-5,TRBV27,-,-,TGTGCCAGCAGTTTATCAGGGAATCAGCCCCAGCATTTT,CASSLSGNQPQHF
16,TRBJ2-3,TRBV4-3,-,-,TGCGCCGGCAGCCAAGATCCGGGCGGTTTCACAGATACGCAGTATTTT,CAGSQDPGGFTDTQYF
15,TRBJ2-1,TRBV5-1,-,TRBD1,TGCGCCAGCAGCCTTACCGGGACAGGGGGCAATGAGCAGTTCTTC,CASSLTGTGGNEQFF
17,TRBJ2-3,TRBV7-8,-,-,TGTGCCAGCAGCTTAGAAGGGACGCACATTCGATCAGATACGCAGTATTTT,CASSLEGTHIRSDTQYF
17,TRBJ1-1,TRBV19,few,-,TGTGCCAGTAGTATAGCCCCCCAGACGGTGGTGGACACTGAAGCTTTCTTT,CASSIAPQTVVDTEAFF
16,TRBJ1-4,TRBV4-1,-,-,TGCGCCAGCCACGGCTTCTTAGGCAATGGTAATGAAAAACTGTTTTTT,CASHGFLGNGNEKLFF
16,TRBJ2-3,TRBV5-1,-,-,TGCGCCAGCAGCTTTATGGGAACCTTTAGCACAGATACGCAGTATTTT,CASSFMGTFSTDTQYF
14,TRBJ2-7,TRBV15,once,TRBD1,TGTGCCACCAGCAGGTGGGACAGGGGTTACGAGCAGTACTTC,CATSRWDRGYEQYF
12,TRBJ2-7,TRBV11-2,-,-,TGTGCCAGCAGCTTAGAACGGAACGAGCAGTACTTC,CASSLERNEQYF
13,TRBJ2-7,TRBV5-1,-,-,TGCGCCAGCAGCACGGGACTGAGCTACGAGCAGTACTTC,CASSTGLSYEQYF
13,TRBJ2-3,TRBV15,-,TRBD2,TGTGCCACCAAAGCGGGAGCGGGAGATACGCAGTATTTT,CATKAGAGDTQYF
14,TRBJ2-5,TRBV29-1,-,TRBD1,TGCAGCACAAAACCGGGACAGGGACAAGAGACCCAGTACTTC,CSTKPGQGQETQYF